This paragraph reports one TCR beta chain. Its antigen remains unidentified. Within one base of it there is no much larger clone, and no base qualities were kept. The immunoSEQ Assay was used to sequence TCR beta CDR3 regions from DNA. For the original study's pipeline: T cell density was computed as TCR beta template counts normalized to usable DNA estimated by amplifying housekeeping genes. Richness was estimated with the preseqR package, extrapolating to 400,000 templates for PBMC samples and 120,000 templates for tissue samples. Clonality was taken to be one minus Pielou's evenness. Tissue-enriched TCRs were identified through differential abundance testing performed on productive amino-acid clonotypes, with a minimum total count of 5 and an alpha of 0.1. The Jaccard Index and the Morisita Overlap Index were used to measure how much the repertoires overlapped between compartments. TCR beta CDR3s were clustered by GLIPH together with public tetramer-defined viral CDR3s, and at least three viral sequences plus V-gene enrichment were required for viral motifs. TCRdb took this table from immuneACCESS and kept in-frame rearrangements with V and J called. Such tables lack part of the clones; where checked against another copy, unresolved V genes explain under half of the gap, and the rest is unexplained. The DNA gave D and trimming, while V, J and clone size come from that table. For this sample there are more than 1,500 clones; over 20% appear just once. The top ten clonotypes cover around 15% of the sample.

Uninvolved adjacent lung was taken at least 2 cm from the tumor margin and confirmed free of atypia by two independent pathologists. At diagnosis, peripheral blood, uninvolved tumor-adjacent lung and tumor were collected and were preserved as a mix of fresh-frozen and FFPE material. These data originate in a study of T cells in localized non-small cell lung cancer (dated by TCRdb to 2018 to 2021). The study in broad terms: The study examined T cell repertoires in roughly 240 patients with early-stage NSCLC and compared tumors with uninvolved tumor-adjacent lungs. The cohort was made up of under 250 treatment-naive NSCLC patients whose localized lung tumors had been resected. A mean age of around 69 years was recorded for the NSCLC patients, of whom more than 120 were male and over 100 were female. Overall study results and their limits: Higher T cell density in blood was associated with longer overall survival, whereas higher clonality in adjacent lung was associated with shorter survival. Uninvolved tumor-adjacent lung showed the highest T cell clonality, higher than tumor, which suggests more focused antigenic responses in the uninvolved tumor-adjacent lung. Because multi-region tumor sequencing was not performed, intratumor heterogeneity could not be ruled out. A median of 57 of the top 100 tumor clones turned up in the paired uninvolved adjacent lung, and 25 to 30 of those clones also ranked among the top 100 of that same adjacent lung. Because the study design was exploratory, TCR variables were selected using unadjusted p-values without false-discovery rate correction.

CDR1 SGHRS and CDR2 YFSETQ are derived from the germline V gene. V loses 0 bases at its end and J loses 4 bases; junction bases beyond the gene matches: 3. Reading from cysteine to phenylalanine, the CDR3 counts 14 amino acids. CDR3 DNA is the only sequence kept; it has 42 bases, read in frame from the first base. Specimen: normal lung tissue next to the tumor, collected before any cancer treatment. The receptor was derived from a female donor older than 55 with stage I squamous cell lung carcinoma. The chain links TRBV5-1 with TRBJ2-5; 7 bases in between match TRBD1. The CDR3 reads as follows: CASSLATGVETQYF. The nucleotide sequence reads TGCGCCAGCAGCTTGGCCACAGGGGTAGAGACCCAGTACTTC.